The rows below give T cell receptor beta chains drawn from one sample of a study of blood T cell repertoires in COVID-19. The table came from immunoSEQ multiplex PCR; TCRdb's copy has only in-frame clones and leaves some out. The sample comprises about 81,000 clones, 82% of which are singletons, and 7% to 9% rests with the top ten. The sequenced material came from peripheral blood. These receptors were collected from a human donor in a cohort sampled during active COVID-19. Both conserved end residues are part of each CDR3. The D gene is left open where the match is weak. Expanded clones get a size class; other rows say once, few or many, or leave the size out.

TRBV3-1/TRBV3-2	NA	TRBJ1-1	NA	TGTGCCAGCAGCCAAGGGAGGGAAAGGATGAACACTGAAGCTTTCTTT	CASSQGRERMNTEAFF
TRBV5-5	TRBD1	TRBJ1-1	NA	TGTGCCAGCAGCCCGAGGACAGGGGGCACAGCTTTCTTT	CASSPRTGGTAFF
TRBV2	NA	TRBJ1-2	NA	TGTGCCAGCAGTCAGGGTGCCGTCGGCTACACCTTC	CASSQGAVGYTF
TRBV6-6	NA	TRBJ1-3	NA	TGTGCCAGCAGTGCGGAGACAGGTTTCTCTGGAAACACCATATATTTT	CASSAETGFSGNTIYF
TRBV6-2/TRBV6-3	NA	TRBJ2-7	few	TGTGCCAGCAGTTATGGTAGGGGCAACGAGCAGTACTTC	CASSYGRGNEQYF
TRBV7-3	NA	TRBJ2-3	NA	TGTGCCAGCAGCTCGACAGCGTTTAAAGCAGATACGCAGTATTTT	CASSSTAFKADTQYF
TRBV5-4	NA	TRBJ2-7	few	TGTGCCAGCAACCGAGACAGAGCCTACGAGCAGTACTTC	CASNRDRAYEQYF
TRBV18	TRBD1	TRBJ2-3	NA	TGTGCCAGCTCGCGAACAGGGGAGCGAGCAGATACGCAGTATTTT	CASSRTGERADTQYF
TRBV4-2	NA	TRBJ1-2	NA	TGTGCCAGCAGCCAAGGTGTTCTTCTACAGTTACAGGGCTACACCTTC	CASSQGVLLQLQGYTF
TRBV7-2	NA	TRBJ1-3	NA	TGTGCCAGCAGCTTAGAGCACCTAATGGGAAACACCATATATTTT	CASSLEHLMGNTIYF
TRBV6-1	TRBD2	TRBJ2-6	NA	TGTGCCAGCAGTGCACTAGCGGGGGGGTCTGGGGCCAACGTCCTGACTTTC	CASSALAGGSGANVLTF
TRBV19	NA	TRBJ1-6	NA	TGTGCCAGTAGTACGGGACGGGAGAGCTCCTATAATTCACCCCTCCACTTT	CASSTGRESSYNSPLHF
TRBV18	NA	TRBJ1-2	NA	TGTGCCAGCTCACCCGAGGTCATCGCCGCAGGCTACACCTTC	CASSPEVIAAGYTF
TRBV11-2	NA	TRBJ1-3	NA	TGTGCCAGCAGCTTCGCAGGGTCTGGAAACACCATATATTTT	CASSFAGSGNTIYF
TRBV9	NA	TRBJ1-6	once	TGTGCCAGCAGCGTAAGCAGGGAGGTGGATAATTCACCCCTCCACTTT	CASSVSREVDNSPLHF
TRBV28	TRBD2	TRBJ2-2	NA	TGTGCCAGCAGTTTGTACGAGACTAGCGGGGGAGCGAACACCGGGGAGCTGTTTTTT	CASSLYETSGGANTGELFF
TRBV3-1/TRBV3-2	TRBD1	TRBJ1-2	NA	TGTGCCAGCAGCATCGGACAGGGGTATGGCTACACCTTC	CASSIGQGYGYTF
TRBV6-5	NA	TRBJ1-2	NA	TGTGCCAGCAGTTACTCCCCGGAGACAGCTAACTATGGCTACACCTTC	CASSYSPETANYGYTF
TRBV20-1	NA	TRBJ1-1	NA	TGCAGTGCTAGGGGCTCGCTTGATGCTTTCTTT	CSARGSLDAFF
TRBV4-2	TRBD1	TRBJ1-4	NA	TGTGCCAGCAGCCCCCGGGACAGTGAAAAACTGTTTTTT	CASSPRDSEKLFF
TRBV6-5	NA	TRBJ1-2	NA	TGTGCCAGCAGGTCCCTGGGAGGGGACTATGGCTACACCTTC	CASRSLGGDYGYTF
TRBV5-8	TRBD2	TRBJ2-3	NA	TGTGCCAGCAGCCTCCAGCGGGGCCGACTCGCAGATACGCAGTATTTT	CASSLQRGRLADTQYF
TRBV5-4	TRBD1	TRBJ1-1	NA	TGTGCCAGCAGCTTCACAGGGGCGGCCACTGAAGCTTTCTTT	CASSFTGAATEAFF
TRBV2	TRBD1	TRBJ2-1	NA	TGTGCCAGATCCCGGGACAGGGTGTTCAATGAGCAGTTCTTC	CARSRDRVFNEQFF
TRBV6-5	NA	TRBJ1-5	NA	TGTGCCAGCAGTTACCACGGTCTCAATCAGCCCCAGCATTTT	CASSYHGLNQPQHF
TRBV7-2	TRBD1	TRBJ1-2	few	TGTGCCAGCAGCCAACCGGGACAGGGGTCCGGCTACACCTTC	CASSQPGQGSGYTF
TRBV12-3/TRBV12-4	TRBD1	TRBJ1-2	NA	TGTGCCAGCAGTGCCAGGGGGGACTATGGCTACACCTTC	CASSARGDYGYTF
TRBV4-1	TRBD1	TRBJ1-5	NA	TGCGCCAGCAGCCAAGATGGGTGGACAGGGATCTATCAGCCCCAGCATTTT	CASSQDGWTGIYQPQHF
TRBV18	TRBD1	TRBJ1-5	once	TGTGCCAGCTCACGCGCGGGACAGGGTGGTCAGCCCCAGCATTTT	CASSRAGQGGQPQHF
TRBV30	TRBD2	TRBJ2-5	NA	TGTGCCTGGAGGACTAGCGGGGCAGAGACCCAGTACTTC	CAWRTSGAETQYF
TRBV6-6	NA	TRBJ1-5	NA	TGTGCCAGCACCTCCCGGAGCAATCAGCCCCAGCATTTT	CASTSRSNQPQHF
TRBV6-2/TRBV6-3	NA	TRBJ2-3	NA	TGTGCCAGCAGTTACGAGGCAGGGATGGGCACAGATACGCAGTATTTT	CASSYEAGMGTDTQYF
TRBV27	NA	TRBJ1-4	NA	TGTGCCAGCAGTTTAAGCGGGGTCGAAAAACTGTTTTTT	CASSLSGVEKLFF
TRBV9	NA	TRBJ1-2	NA	TGTGCCAGCAGCCCCCGGGACTGGGACTATGGCTACACCTTC	CASSPRDWDYGYTF
TRBV20-1	TRBD1	TRBJ1-2	NA	TGCAGTGCTACTGACAGGGGCCGTGGCTACACCTTC	CSATDRGRGYTF
TRBV4-2	NA	TRBJ1-2	NA	TGTGCCAGCAGCCAAGATCCCAGGGTTGATGTATATGGCTACACCTTC	CASSQDPRVDVYGYTF
TRBV5-1	NA	TRBJ1-1	NA	TGCGCCAGCAGCCCCGGACAGAACACTGAAGCTTTCTTT	CASSPGQNTEAFF
TRBV7-8	TRBD1	TRBJ1-3	NA	TGTGCCAGCAGCTTGGAGACAGGGAACACCATATATTTT	CASSLETGNTIYF
TRBV5-4	NA	TRBJ1-4	NA	TGTGCCAGCAGCTTGCGGGGAAAACTGTTTTTT	CASSLRGKLFF
TRBV10-3	NA	TRBJ1-5	NA	TGTGCCATCAACAGTCAGGTCAATCAGCCCCAGCATTTT	CAINSQVNQPQHF